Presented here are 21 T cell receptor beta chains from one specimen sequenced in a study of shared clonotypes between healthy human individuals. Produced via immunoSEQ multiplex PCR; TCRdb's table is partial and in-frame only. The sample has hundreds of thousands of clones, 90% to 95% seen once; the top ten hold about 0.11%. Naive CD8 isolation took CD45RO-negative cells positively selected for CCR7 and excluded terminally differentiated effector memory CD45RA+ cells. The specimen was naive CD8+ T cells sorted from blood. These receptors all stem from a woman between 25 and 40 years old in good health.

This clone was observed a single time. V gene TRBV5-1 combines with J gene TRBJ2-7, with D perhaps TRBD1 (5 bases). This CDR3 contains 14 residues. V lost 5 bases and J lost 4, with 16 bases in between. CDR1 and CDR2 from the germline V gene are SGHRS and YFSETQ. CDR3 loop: CASSPKTAGYEQYF. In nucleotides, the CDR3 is TGCGCCAGCAGTCCTAAGACAGCCGGATACGAGCAGTACTTC. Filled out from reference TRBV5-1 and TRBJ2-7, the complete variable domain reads KAGVTQTPRYLIKTRGQQVTLSCSPISGHRSVSWYQQTPGQGLQFLFEYFSETQRNKGNFPGRFSGRQFSNSRSEMNVSTLELGDSALYLCASSPKTAGYEQYFGPGTRLTVT.

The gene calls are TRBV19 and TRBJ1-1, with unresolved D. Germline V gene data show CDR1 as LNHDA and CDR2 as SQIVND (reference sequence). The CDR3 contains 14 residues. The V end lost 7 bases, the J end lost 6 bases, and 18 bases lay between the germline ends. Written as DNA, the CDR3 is TGTGCCAGTAAGGCTACAGTGTATATCCCTGAAGCTTTCTTT. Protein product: CASKATVYIPEAFF.

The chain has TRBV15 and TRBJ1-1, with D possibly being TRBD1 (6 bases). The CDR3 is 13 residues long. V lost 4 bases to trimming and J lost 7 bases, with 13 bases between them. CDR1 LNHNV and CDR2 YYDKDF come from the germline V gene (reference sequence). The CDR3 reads CATSMVRGSEAFF. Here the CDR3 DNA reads TGTGCCACCAGCATGGTCAGGGGAAGTGAAGCTTTCTTT.

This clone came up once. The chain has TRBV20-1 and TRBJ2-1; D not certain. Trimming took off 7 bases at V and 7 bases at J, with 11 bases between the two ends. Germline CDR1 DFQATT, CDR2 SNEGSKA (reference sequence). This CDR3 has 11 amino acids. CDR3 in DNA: TGCAGTGTTACACCGGTGAATGAGCAGTTCTTC. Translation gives CSVTPVNEQFF.

In DNA form, the CDR3 reads TGCAGCGCCTTCCTGGGAGGTGAGCAGTACTTC. It translates to CSAFLGGEQYF. The chain uses TRBV29-1 and TRBJ2-7; TRBD2 is a possible D gene (6 bases). Germline V lookup: CDR1 SQVTM, CDR2 ANQGSEA. The CDR3 is made up of 11 amino acids. V dropped 7 bases and J dropped 7 bases, with 14 bases sitting between them.

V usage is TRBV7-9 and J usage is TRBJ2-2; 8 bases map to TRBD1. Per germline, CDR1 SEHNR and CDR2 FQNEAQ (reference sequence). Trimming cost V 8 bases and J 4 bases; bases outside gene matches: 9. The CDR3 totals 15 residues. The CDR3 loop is CASPPDRVGTGELFF. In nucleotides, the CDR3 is TGTGCCAGCCCGCCGGACAGGGTCGGCACCGGGGAGCTGTTTTTT. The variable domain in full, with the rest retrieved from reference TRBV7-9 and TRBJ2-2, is DTGVSQNPRHKITKRGQNVTFRCDPISEHNRLYWYRQTLGQGPEFLTYFQNEAQLEKSRLLSDRFSAERPKGSFSTLEIQRTEQGDSAMYLCASPPDRVGTGELFFGEGSRLTVL.

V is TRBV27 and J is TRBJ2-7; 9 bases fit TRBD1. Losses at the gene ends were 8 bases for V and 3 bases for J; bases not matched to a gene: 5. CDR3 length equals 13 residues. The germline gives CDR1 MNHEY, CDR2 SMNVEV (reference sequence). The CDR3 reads CASGNRGRYEQYF. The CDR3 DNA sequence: TGTGCCAGCGGTAACAGGGGGCGCTACGAGCAGTACTTC.

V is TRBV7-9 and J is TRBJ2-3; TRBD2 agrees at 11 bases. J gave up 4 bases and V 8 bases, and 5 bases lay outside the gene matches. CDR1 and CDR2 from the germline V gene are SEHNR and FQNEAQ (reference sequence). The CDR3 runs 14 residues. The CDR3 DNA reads TGTGCCAGCCAGACTAGCGGGATAGCAGATACGCAGTATTTT. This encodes CASQTSGIADTQYF.

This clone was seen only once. The chain's CDR3 is CASSPGAGGIYEQYF. The CDR3 DNA follows: TGTGCCAGCAGCCCCGGGGCAGGGGGAATTTACGAGCAGTACTTC. The J gene is TRBJ2-7, the V gene TRBV13, with 7 bases lining up with TRBD1. The CDR3 is 15 residues long. Germline V gene data show CDR1 as PRHDT and CDR2 as FYEKMQ (reference sequence). The trim removed 5 bases at V and 4 bases at J, leaving 11 bases unmatched.

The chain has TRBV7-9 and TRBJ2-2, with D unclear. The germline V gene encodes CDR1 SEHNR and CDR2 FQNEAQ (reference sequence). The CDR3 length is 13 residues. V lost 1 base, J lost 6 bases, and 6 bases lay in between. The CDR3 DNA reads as TGTGCCAGCAGCTTAGATGGGCCCGGGGAGCTGTTTTTT. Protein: CASSLDGPGELFF. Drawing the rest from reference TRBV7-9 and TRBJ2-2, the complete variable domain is DTGVSQNPRHKITKRGQNVTFRCDPISEHNRLYWYRQTLGQGPEFLTYFQNEAQLEKSRLLSDRFSAERPKGSFSTLEIQRTEQGDSAMYLCASSLDGPGELFFGEGSRLTVL.

CDR3 nucleotides: TGTGCCAGCAGCTTTGAATTGGTTCGCGAGCAGTACTTC. Translating gives CASSFELVREQYF. The rearrangement links TRBV12-1 to TRBJ2-7. TRBV12-1 is recorded as a pseudogene. The CDR3 is 13 residues long.

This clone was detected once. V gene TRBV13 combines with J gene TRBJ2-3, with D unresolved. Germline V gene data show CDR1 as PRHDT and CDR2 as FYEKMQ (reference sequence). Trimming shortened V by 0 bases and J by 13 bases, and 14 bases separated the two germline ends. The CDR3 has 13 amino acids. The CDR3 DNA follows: TGTGCCAGCAGCTTAGGCCACGCTCAAATGGAGTATTTT. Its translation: CASSLGHAQMEYF.

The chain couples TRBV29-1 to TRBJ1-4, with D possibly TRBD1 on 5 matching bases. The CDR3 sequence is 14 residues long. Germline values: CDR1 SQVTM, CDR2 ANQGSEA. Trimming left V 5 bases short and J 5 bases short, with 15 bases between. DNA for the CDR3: TGCAGCGTTAAACAGGCCCCGCGCAATGAAAAACTGTTTTTT. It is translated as CSVKQAPRNEKLFF.

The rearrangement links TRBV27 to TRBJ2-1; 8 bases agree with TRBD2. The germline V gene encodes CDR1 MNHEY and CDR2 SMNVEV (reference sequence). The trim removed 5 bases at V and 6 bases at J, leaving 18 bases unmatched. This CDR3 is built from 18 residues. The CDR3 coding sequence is TGTGCCAGCAGTCCGGGAGGGGCAGGGGTTCGTTGGGGCAATGAGCAGTTCTTC. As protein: CASSPGGAGVRWGNEQFF.

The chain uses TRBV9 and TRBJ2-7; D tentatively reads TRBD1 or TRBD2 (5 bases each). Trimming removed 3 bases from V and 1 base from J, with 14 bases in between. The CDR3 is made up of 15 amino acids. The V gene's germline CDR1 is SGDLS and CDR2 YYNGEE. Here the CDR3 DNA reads TGTGCCAGCAGCGGTGAAAAGGGACGGTCCTACGAGCAGTACTTC. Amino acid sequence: CASSGEKGRSYEQYF.

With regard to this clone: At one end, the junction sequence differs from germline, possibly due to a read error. As DNA, the CDR3 is TGTGCCAGCAGCGAAGAGCTACCGAGCTCCTACGAGCAGTACTTC. Its translation: CASSEELPSSYEQYF. This chain uses TRBV4-2 with TRBJ2-7; D ambiguous. Germline V gene data show CDR1 as LGHNA and CDR2 as YNFKEQ. CDR3 length: 15 amino acids.

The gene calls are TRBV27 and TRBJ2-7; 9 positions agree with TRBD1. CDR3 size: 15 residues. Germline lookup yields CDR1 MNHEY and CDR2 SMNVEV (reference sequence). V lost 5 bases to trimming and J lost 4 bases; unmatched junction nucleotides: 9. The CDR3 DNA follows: TGTGCCAGCAGTCCCATCGTACAGGGGGCTTACGAGCAGTACTTC. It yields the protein CASSPIVQGAYEQYF.

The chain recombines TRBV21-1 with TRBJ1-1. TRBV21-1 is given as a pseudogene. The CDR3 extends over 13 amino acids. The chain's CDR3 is CASSKGGLSGAFF. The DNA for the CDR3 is TGTGCCAGCAGCAAAGGCGGCCTCTCGGGGGCTTTCTTT.

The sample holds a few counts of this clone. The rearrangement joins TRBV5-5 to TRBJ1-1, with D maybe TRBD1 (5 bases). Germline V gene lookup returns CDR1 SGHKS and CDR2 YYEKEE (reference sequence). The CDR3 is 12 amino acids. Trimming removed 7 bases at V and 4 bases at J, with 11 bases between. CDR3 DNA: TGTGCCAGCTTCGCGGGGGGCACTGAAGCTTTCTTT. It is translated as CASFAGGTEAFF.

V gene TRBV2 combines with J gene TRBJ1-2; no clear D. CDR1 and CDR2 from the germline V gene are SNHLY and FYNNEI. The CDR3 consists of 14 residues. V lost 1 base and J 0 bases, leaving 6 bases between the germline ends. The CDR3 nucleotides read TGTGCCAGCAGTGAAGGGGCCCCTAACTATGGCTACACCTTC. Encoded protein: CASSEGAPNYGYTF.

In DNA, the CDR3 is TGTGCCAGCAGGCGGGACTACGCCTCCTACGAGCAGTACTTC. This translates into CASRRDYASYEQYF. The rearrangement uses TRBV28 and TRBJ2-7, with 7 bases fitting TRBD2. The J segment lost 0 bases and the V segment lost 6 bases, leaving 5 bases of the junction unmatched. CDR1 and CDR2 from the germline V gene are MDHEN and SYDVKM. The CDR3 spans 14 residues.